The 23 T cell receptor beta chains in this list originate from one sample, sequenced in a study of blood T cell repertoires in COVID-19. Using immunoSEQ multiplex PCR, the repertoire was profiled, and TCRdb retains in-frame clones only, with some absent. In the table there are about 150,000 clones, 85% of which are singletons. Sequenced: peripheral blood. The receptors derive from a human donor with acute or convalescent COVID-19. The donor label of this sample is uncertain.

The chain carries TRBV30 and TRBJ1-5, with D possibly TRBD1 on 5 matching bases. Germline assignment: CDR1 GTSNPN and CDR2 SVGIG (reference sequence). Between the trimmed V and J ends, which lost 5 bases and 4 bases, there was a span of 12 bases. The CDR3 is 13 residues long. CDR3 loop: CAWSPGLNQPQHF. The CDR3 nucleotides are TGTGCCTGGTCCCCAGGGTTGAATCAGCCCCAGCATTTT.

This clone was seen a few times. The rearrangement joins TRBV19 to TRBJ2-3, with D possibly matching TRBD1 (6 bases). The CDR3 is 16 amino acids. V lost 3 bases and J lost 5, with 18 bases in between. CDR1 and CDR2 (germline): LNHDA, SQIVND (reference sequence). The CDR3 region is CASSMGVGAGEDTQYF. The CDR3 DNA is TGTGCCAGTAGTATGGGGGTGGGGGCCGGTGAAGATACGCAGTATTTT.

The chain is built from TRBV9 and TRBJ2-1; D might be TRBD2 (6 bases). Germline lookup yields CDR1 SGDLS and CDR2 YYNGEE. CDR3 size: 15 residues. V lost 3 bases and J lost 2, with 12 bases in between. The chain's CDR3 is CASSGAGGAYNEQFF. CDR3 coding DNA: TGTGCCAGCAGCGGAGCGGGTGGAGCCTACAATGAGCAGTTCTTC.

This chain connects TRBV7-6 to TRBJ1-1; 9 positions match TRBD1. The germline V gene has CDR1 SGHVS and CDR2 FNYEAQ. The V gene end was trimmed by 1 base and the J gene end by 1 base; junction bases not matched to a gene: 1. The length of the CDR3 is 15 residues. CDR3 nucleotide sequence: TGTGCCAGCAGCTTAGACAGGGGGCCGAACACTGAAGCTTTCTTT. As protein: CASSLDRGPNTEAFF.

This chain links TRBV4-2 with TRBJ2-1, with 7 bases aligning to TRBD2. V trimming: 1 base; J trimming: 8 bases; junction bases outside the gene matches: 8. The germline CDR1 and CDR2 sequences are LGHNA and YNFKEQ. The CDR3 totals 15 residues. This chain's CDR3 is CASSQARGEVYEQFF. Written as DNA, the CDR3 is TGTGCCAGCAGCCAAGCACGGGGGGAAGTCTATGAGCAGTTCTTC.

J is TRBJ2-1 and V is TRBV4-3; D may be TRBD1 (6 bases). Germline V gene lookup returns CDR1 LGHNA and CDR2 YSLEER. The CDR3 runs to 16 residues. Trimming shortened V by 0 bases and J by 0 bases, and 9 bases separated the two germline ends. The CDR3 sequence is CASSQDTGSSYNEQFF. The CDR3 DNA sequence: TGCGCCAGCAGCCAAGATACAGGGAGCTCCTACAATGAGCAGTTCTTC.

The V gene is TRBV7-2, the J gene TRBJ2-5, with 7 bases that match TRBD1. V gave up 5 bases and J gave up 5 bases; unmatched junction bases: 5. This CDR3 has 13 residues. Per germline, CDR1 SGHTA and CDR2 FQGNSA. The CDR3 reads CASSPGQVETQYF. The CDR3 bases are TGTGCCAGCAGCCCAGGACAGGTTGAGACCCAGTACTTC.

This rearrangement joins TRBV5-4 to TRBJ1-2; the D gene is possibly TRBD1 (5 bases). Germline values: CDR1 SGHNT, CDR2 YYREEE (reference sequence). The CDR3 sequence is 14 residues long. Trimming took 1 base from V and 8 from J, leaving 15 bases between them. The CDR3 region is CASSLNLGEVGYTF. The CDR3 nucleotides are TGTGCCAGCAGCTTGAATTTGGGGGAGGTGGGCTACACCTTC.

V and J are TRBV28 and TRBJ2-2, with TRBD1 matching 7 bases. Germline V gene sequence: CDR1 MDHEN, CDR2 SYDVKM. J lost 0 bases, V lost 5 bases, and 6 bases had no gene match. The CDR3 length is 16 residues. The CDR3 region has the DNA TGTGCCAGCAGTCCGACAGGGAAGGCGAACACCGGGGAGCTGTTTTTT. The encoded protein is CASSPTGKANTGELFF.

The chain joins TRBV15 to TRBJ1-4; perhaps TRBD1 as D (5 bases). V lost 2 bases, J lost 0 bases, and 10 bases lay in between. Germline CDR1 LNHNV, CDR2 YYDKDF (reference sequence). The CDR3 contains 16 residues. The CDR3, as DNA: TGTGCCACCAGCAGACGGGACTCAGCAACTAATGAAAAACTGTTTTTT. Its translation is CATSRRDSATNEKLFF. The variable domain in full, completed from reference TRBV15 and TRBJ1-4, reads DAMVIQNPRYQVTQFGKPVTLSCSQTLNHNVMYWYQQKSSQAPKLLFHYYDKDFNNEADTPDNFQSRRPNTSFCFLDIRSPGLGDTAMYLCATSRRDSATNEKLFFGSGTQLSVL.

The chain links TRBV19 to TRBJ1-2, with 8 bases fitting TRBD1. The V segment lost 5 bases and the J segment 2 bases; nucleotides outside the gene matches: 4. The CDR3 covers 14 residues. From germline, CDR1 is LNHDA and CDR2 SQIVND (reference sequence). The CDR3 coding sequence is TGTGCCAGTAGTGGACAGGGATACAACTATGGCTACACCTTC. Its translation: CASSGQGYNYGYTF. Full variable domain (remainder filled in from reference TRBV19 and TRBJ1-2): DGGITQSPKYLFRKEGQNVTLSCEQNLNHDAMYWYRQDPGQGLRLIYYSQIVNDFQKGDIAEGYSVSREKKESFPLTVTSAQKNPTAFYLCASSGQGYNYGYTFGSGTRLTVV.

The chain combines TRBV5-1 with TRBJ1-1; D gene ambiguous. CDR3 length equals 14 residues. From germline, CDR1 is SGHRS and CDR2 YFSETQ. V dropped 5 bases and J dropped 0 bases, with 11 bases sitting between them. The DNA of the CDR3 is TGCGCCAGCAGGGGCCCGAGAATGAACACTGAAGCTTTCTTT. Residues: CASRGPRMNTEAFF. Drawing the rest from reference TRBV5-1 and TRBJ1-1, the complete variable domain is KAGVTQTPRYLIKTRGQQVTLSCSPISGHRSVSWYQQTPGQGLQFLFEYFSETQRNKGNFPGRFSGRQFSNSRSEMNVSTLELGDSALYLCASRGPRMNTEAFFGQGTRLTVV.

The J gene is TRBJ2-1, the V gene TRBV7-8, with 12 bases that match TRBD2. The CDR3 sequence is 16 residues long. With V trimmed by 5 bases and J by 8 bases, 10 bases remained unmatched. Germline loops: CDR1 SGHVS, CDR2 FQNEAQ. The CDR3 spells CASSQRTSGRFHEQFF. For the CDR3, the DNA is TGTGCCAGCAGCCAAAGAACTAGCGGGAGGTTCCATGAGCAGTTCTTC.

The chain's CDR3 is CASSWGQAQETQYF. The CDR3 coding sequence is TGCGCCAGCAGCTGGGGACAGGCTCAAGAGACCCAGTACTTC. V usage is TRBV5-1 and J usage is TRBJ2-5; 8 bases match TRBD1. The CDR3 is 14 amino acids. From germline, CDR1 is SGHRS and CDR2 YFSETQ. Trimming cost V 3 bases and J 2 bases; bases outside gene matches: 3.

V is TRBV6-2 or TRBV6-3 and J is TRBJ2-4; 7 bases map to TRBD1. The CDR3 is 14 residues long. Germline CDR1 MNHEY, CDR2 SVGEGT. V was clipped by 6 bases and J by 7 bases; unmatched bases: 9. CDR3 loop: CASSPQGGRNIQYF. The CDR3 DNA reads as TGTGCCAGCAGCCCTCAAGGGGGCCGGAACATTCAGTACTTC.

A few counts support this clone. The V gene is TRBV9, the J gene TRBJ1-6, with a possible D match to TRBD1 (6 bases). This CDR3 contains 14 residues. Between the trimmed V and J ends, which lost 3 bases and 9 bases, there was a span of 13 bases. CDR1 is SGDLS and CDR2 is YYNGEE in the germline V gene. The CDR3 bases are TGTGCCAGCAGCGCCGGGACACCAACTTCACCCCTCCACTTT. Translation: CASSAGTPTSPLHF.

The V gene is TRBV5-1, the J gene TRBJ1-2; D may be TRBD1 (6 bases). V lost 4 bases and J 8 bases, leaving 18 bases between the germline ends. CDR3 length: 14 residues. Per germline, CDR1 SGHRS and CDR2 YFSETQ. CDR3 residues: CASSEPTGTQGYTF. The CDR3 DNA follows: TGCGCCAGCAGCGAGCCGACCGGGACACAGGGCTACACCTTC.

V is TRBV12-5 and J is TRBJ1-2; 7 nucleotides agree with TRBD1. With V trimmed by 0 bases and J by 3 bases, 4 bases remained unmatched. The CDR3 loop spans 15 amino acids. CDR1 is LGHNT, CDR2 FRNRAP, per germline. This CDR3 reads CASGLVHTGDYGYTF. The CDR3 coding sequence is TGTGCTAGTGGTTTGGTACATACAGGGGACTATGGCTACACCTTC.

This rearrangement joins TRBV6-5 to TRBJ1-1; 9 bases map to TRBD1. V dropped 5 bases and J dropped 4; count of bases not matched to a gene: 8. The CDR3 consists of 15 residues. Germline V gives CDR1 MNHEY, CDR2 SVGAGI. The CDR3 sequence: CASSPGQGVTTEAFF. CDR3 sequence (DNA): TGTGCCAGCAGTCCGGGACAGGGTGTTACCACTGAAGCTTTCTTT.

This sequence joins TRBV15 and TRBJ1-1, with a weak D call TRBD1 (5 bases). Germline CDR1 and CDR2: LNHNV and YYDKDF (reference sequence). This CDR3 region has 12 residues. The V gene lost 1 base and the J gene lost 7 bases, with 7 bases spanning the gap. CDR3: CATSRGGVEAFF. The CDR3 nucleotides read TGTGCCACCAGCAGAGGGGGGGTTGAAGCTTTCTTT.

V usage is TRBV2 and J usage is TRBJ2-7; TRBD2 aligns across 9 bases. The V segment lost 8 bases and the J segment 6 bases; nucleotides outside the gene matches: 11. Per germline, CDR1 SNHLY and CDR2 FYNNEI. This CDR3 has 14 amino acids. The CDR3 region is CASDRSGGTREQYF. The CDR3 region has the DNA TGTGCCAGCGATCGAAGCGGGGGGACTCGCGAGCAGTACTTC.

CDR3: CASSLGQTNTGELFF. Here the CDR3 DNA reads TGTGCCAGCAGCTTAGGGCAGACGAACACCGGGGAGCTGTTTTTT. J is TRBJ2-2 and V is TRBV11-3; D uncertain. The CDR3 spans 15 residues. Germline CDR1 and CDR2: SGHNT and YENEEA. V was pared by 1 base and J by 0 bases, with 6 bases between.

The chain uses TRBV5-5 and TRBJ1-1; TRBD1 aligns across 8 bases. The CDR3 is 14 residues long. Germline trimming cut 3 bases from V and 6 bases from J; bases unmatched to any gene: 7. Germline values: CDR1 SGHKS, CDR2 YYEKEE (reference sequence). This CDR3 reads CASSWTQGASEAFF. CDR3 in DNA: TGTGCCAGCAGCTGGACCCAGGGGGCGTCTGAAGCTTTCTTT.